This entry lists 20 T cell receptor beta chains sequenced from one sample in a study of identical twins' blood T cells (dated by TCRdb to 2013 to 2014). The library relied on 5' RACE. The run used an Illumina Genome Analyzer IIx. TCRdb reworked the public reads: Q25 trimming with fastp, MiXCR clone assembly, productive beta chains retained. Rows with one shared CDR3 protein collapse into an entry with the most common genes and DNA. The sample records 300,000 to 400,000 distinct CDR3 sequences, about 28% of which are singletons. About 6% of the sample rests with the top ten. The sample consisted of PBMCs. The receptors stem from a woman between 18 and 49 years old in good health.

This rearrangement joins TRBV11-2 to TRBJ2-1, with 10 positions matching TRBD2. Germline V gene lookup returns CDR1 SGHAT and CDR2 FQNNGV. The CDR3 runs to 15 residues. J was trimmed by 5 bases and V by 5 bases; bases with no gene match: 6. The CDR3 DNA follows: TGTGCCAGCAGCAAACTAGCGGGGAAAGACAATGAGCAGTTCTTC. Residues: CASSKLAGKDNEQFF.

This clonotype was detected ten times or more. The chain is built from TRBV20-1 and TRBJ2-2; 7 bases align to TRBD1. The CDR3 totals 14 residues. The ends lost 5 bases at V and 6 bases at J; junction bases unmatched: 9. Germline V lookup: CDR1 DFQATT, CDR2 SNEGSKA (reference sequence). The CDR3 loop reads CSAGYQGVSGELFF. The CDR3 nucleotides read TGCAGTGCTGGTTATCAGGGGGTCTCCGGGGAGCTGTTTTTT.

In regard to this clonotype: The junction differs from germline at one of its ends, possibly a read error. This chain uses TRBV3-1 with TRBJ1-3; possible D gene TRBD1, 5 bases. CDR1 is LGHDT and CDR2 is YNNKEL in the germline V gene (reference sequence). The CDR3 consists of 16 residues. CDR3: CASSQPTGTSGNTMYF. The CDR3 coding sequence is TGTGCCAGCAGCCAACCAACCGGGACCTCTGGAAACACCATGTATTTT.

This clonotype appeared a few times. The chain couples TRBV19 to TRBJ2-3; D remains unclear. This CDR3 has 12 amino acids. Germline assignment: CDR1 LNHDA and CDR2 SQIVND (reference sequence). Between the trimmed V and J ends, which lost 3 bases and 4 bases, there was a span of 5 bases. The CDR3 DNA sequence: TGTGCCAGTAGTATTCAAGCAGATACGCAGTATTTT. It encodes CASSIQADTQYF.

The rearrangement links TRBV10-3 to TRBJ2-7, with 9 bases fitting TRBD2. V gave up 4 bases and J gave up 1 base; unmatched junction bases: 5. This CDR3 is built from 15 residues. CDR1 is ENHRY and CDR2 is SYGVKD in the germline V gene. CDR3 nucleotides: TGTGCCATCAGTGGGGTAGCGGGAGTTTCCTACGAGCAGTACTTC. Residues: CAISGVAGVSYEQYF.

This chain's CDR3 is CASSEALRTAYGYTF. The DNA of the CDR3 is TGTGCCAGCAGTGAGGCCCTCAGGACAGCCTATGGCTACACCTTC. V usage is TRBV6-1 and J usage is TRBJ1-2; possible D gene TRBD1, 6 bases. Between the trimmed V and J ends, which lost 3 bases and 4 bases, there was a span of 15 bases. The CDR3 extends over 15 amino acids. Germline CDR1 reads MNHNS; CDR2 reads SASEGT.

This clonotype was detected only a few times. The chain has TRBV7-9 and TRBJ1-6, with unresolved D. The V gene's germline CDR1 is SEHNR and CDR2 FQNEAQ (reference sequence). The CDR3 totals 14 residues. V lost 1 base and J 14 bases, leaving 15 bases between the germline ends. The CDR3: CASSLEASDPSLHF. CDR3 in DNA: TGTGCCAGCAGCTTAGAGGCCAGTGACCCATCCCTCCACTTT.

This chain uses TRBV7-2 with TRBJ1-1; no definite D call. The CDR3 runs to 11 residues. Between the trimmed V and J ends, which lost 2 bases and 7 bases, there was a span of 5 bases. Germline loops: CDR1 SGHTA, CDR2 FQGNSA. The DNA of the CDR3 is TGTGCCAGCAGCTTATGGGTTGAAGCTTTCTTT. It codes for CASSLWVEAFF.

Only a few counts were recorded for this clonotype. The V call is TRBV20-1, the J call TRBJ1-2; 7 bases are a match to TRBD1. V dropped 3 bases and J dropped 3; count of bases not matched to a gene: 7. The CDR3 totals 14 residues. CDR1 is DFQATT, CDR2 SNEGSKA, per germline (reference sequence). The chain's CDR3 is CSARPGDSYYGYTF. In DNA form, the CDR3 reads TGCAGTGCTAGGCCCGGGGACAGTTACTATGGCTACACCTTC.

This clonotype was detected only a few times. The rearrangement uses TRBV20-1 and TRBJ2-3; 15 bases map to TRBD2. After removal of 1 base from V and 6 bases from J, the junction contained 11 bases not matched to a gene. Looked up from germline, CDR1 is DFQATT and CDR2 is SNEGSKA (reference sequence). The length of the CDR3 is 18 residues. The CDR3 bases are TGCAGTGCTAGAGGGTTGTTCGGACTAGCGGGAGGGGCCGATACGCAGTATTTT. Its translation: CSARGLFGLAGGADTQYF.

Of note for this clonotype: A much larger clone sits a single nucleotide away, making a read error possible. This chain connects TRBV7-8 to TRBJ1-5; perhaps TRBD1 as D (5 bases). The CDR3 is 15 amino acids. Germline assignment: CDR1 SGHVS and CDR2 FQNEAQ. For the CDR3, the DNA is TGTGCCAGCAGCTTATTTCAGGGACCATCATGGCCCCCGCATTTT. It codes for CASSLFQGPSWPPHF.

This clonotype was observed a few times. J is TRBJ2-3 and V is TRBV6-6, with unresolved D. Germline V gene lookup returns CDR1 MNHNY and CDR2 SVGAGI (reference sequence). Trimming took off 5 bases at V and 2 bases at J, with 8 bases between the two ends. The length of the CDR3 is 13 residues. The CDR3 region has the DNA TGTGCCAGCAGTGAGACCTTCACAGATACGCAGTATTTT. Residues: CASSETFTDTQYF.

Details on this clonotype: Since a much larger clone is just one base distant, this may be a read error. The chain combines TRBV20-1 with TRBJ1-5; D is possibly TRBD1 (5 bases). CDR1 DFQATT and CDR2 SNEGSKA come from the germline V gene (reference sequence). The CDR3 runs 13 residues. This chain's CDR3 is CSAGDGSNQPQRF. The CDR3 DNA reads as TGCAGTGCTGGGGACGGTAGCAATCAGCCCCAGCGTTTT.

CDR3 protein: CASSLVGRESEQFF. In DNA, the CDR3 is TGTGCCAGCAGCTTAGTAGGTCGGGAATCCGAGCAGTTCTTC. The chain joins TRBV7-2 to TRBJ2-1, with D perhaps matching TRBD2 (5 bases). There are 14 residues in the CDR3. Trimming left V 1 base short and J 10 bases short, with 14 bases between. Looked up from germline, CDR1 is SGHTA and CDR2 is FQGNSA.

This sequence joins TRBV4-3 and TRBJ1-5; D gene uncertain. CDR1 LGHNA and CDR2 YSLEER come from the germline V gene. V was trimmed by 0 bases and J by 3 bases, leaving 6 bases between them. CDR3 length: 14 residues. CDR3 in amino acids: CASSQDSHNQPQHF. The CDR3 bases are TGCGCCAGCAGCCAAGATTCGCACAATCAGCCCCAGCATTTT.

The V call is TRBV6-6, the J call TRBJ2-7; the D is unclear. V was shortened by 5 bases and J by 3 bases, with 14 bases between the two germline ends. The CDR3 covers 14 residues. Germline loops: CDR1 MNHNY, CDR2 SVGAGI (reference sequence). This CDR3 reads CASSLLSKDYEQYF. CDR3 DNA sequence: TGTGCCAGCAGTCTTCTATCGAAGGACTACGAGCAGTACTTC.

This clonotype was recorded a few times. The V gene is TRBV3-1, the J gene TRBJ2-7; either TRBD1 or TRBD2 may supply D (5 bases each). The CDR3 covers 13 residues. Trimming stripped 1 base from V and 6 bases from J, with 10 bases between. CDR1 and CDR2 from the germline V gene are LGHDT and YNNKEL (reference sequence). The CDR3 DNA is TGTGCCAGCAGCCAAGGGGGGTACGGCGAGCAGTACTTC. Translated: CASSQGGYGEQYF.

The chain recombines TRBV29-1 with TRBJ1-2; the D is unclear. V lost 6 bases to trimming and J lost 4 bases, with 9 bases between them. The germline gives CDR1 SQVTM, CDR2 ANQGSEA. This CDR3 has 11 amino acids. The CDR3 here is CSVRTVYGYTF. In nucleotides, the CDR3 is TGCAGCGTGAGGACGGTCTATGGCTACACCTTC.

J is TRBJ1-1 and V is TRBV12-3 or TRBV12-4; TRBD1 might be the D (5 bases). Deletions cut 3 bases from V and 4 bases from J, with 9 bases between. CDR3 size: 13 residues. The CDR3 is CASSLGEPTEAFF. The CDR3 DNA reads as TGTGCCAGCAGTTTGGGGGAACCCACTGAAGCTTTCTTT.

This clonotype was recorded a few times. J is TRBJ2-7 and V is TRBV28; 7 bases line up with TRBD1. The J segment lost 3 bases and the V segment lost 6 bases, leaving 11 bases of the junction unmatched. The CDR3 is 15 amino acids. The germline V gene has CDR1 MDHEN and CDR2 SYDVKM. The CDR3 is CASSRPGQALYEQYF. In nucleotides, the CDR3 is TGTGCCAGCAGCCGTCCAGGACAGGCACTCTACGAGCAGTACTTC.